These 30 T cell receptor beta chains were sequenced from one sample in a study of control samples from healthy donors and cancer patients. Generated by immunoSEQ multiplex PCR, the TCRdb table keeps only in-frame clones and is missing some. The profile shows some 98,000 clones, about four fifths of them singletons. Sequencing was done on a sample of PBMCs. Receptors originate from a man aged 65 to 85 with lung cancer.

The CDR3 is CSVIIRGNEKLFF. The CDR3 nucleotides are TGCAGCGTTATAATTAGAGGGAATGAAAAACTGTTTTTT. The J gene is TRBJ1-4, the V gene TRBV29-1; no definite D call. V was pared by 5 bases and J by 5 bases, with 12 bases between. Germline V lookup: CDR1 SQVTM, CDR2 ANQGSEA. CDR3 length equals 13 residues. Variable domain in full (rest from reference TRBV29-1 and TRBJ1-4): SAVISQKPSRDICQRGTSLTIQCQVDSQVTMMFWYRQQPGQSLTLIATANQGSEATYESGFVIDKFPISRPNLTFSTLTVSNMSPEDSSIYLCSVIIRGNEKLFFGSGTQLSVL.

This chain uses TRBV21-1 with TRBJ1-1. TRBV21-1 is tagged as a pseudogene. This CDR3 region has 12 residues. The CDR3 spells CASKRDTTLAFF. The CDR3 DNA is TGTGCCAGCAAGCGGGACACTACCCTGGCTTTCTTT.

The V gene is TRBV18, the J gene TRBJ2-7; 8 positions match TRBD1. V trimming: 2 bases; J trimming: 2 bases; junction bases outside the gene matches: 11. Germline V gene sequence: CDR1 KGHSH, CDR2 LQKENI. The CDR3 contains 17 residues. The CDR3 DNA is TGTGCCAGCTCACCAAGAATAGGACAGGGCCCGACCTACGAGCAGTACTTC. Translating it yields CASSPRIGQGPTYEQYF. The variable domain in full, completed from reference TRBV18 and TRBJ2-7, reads NAGVMQNPRHLVRRRGQEARLRCSPMKGHSHVYWYRQLPEEGLKFMVYLQKENIIDESGMPKERFSAEFPKEGPSILRIQQVVRGDSAAYFCASSPRIGQGPTYEQYFGPGTRLTVT.

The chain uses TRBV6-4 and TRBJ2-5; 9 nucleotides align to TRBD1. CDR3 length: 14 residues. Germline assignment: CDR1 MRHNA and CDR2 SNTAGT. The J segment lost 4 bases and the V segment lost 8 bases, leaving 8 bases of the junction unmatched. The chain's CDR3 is CASPTTGGAETQYF. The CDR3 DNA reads TGTGCCAGCCCGACCACAGGGGGCGCAGAGACCCAGTACTTC.

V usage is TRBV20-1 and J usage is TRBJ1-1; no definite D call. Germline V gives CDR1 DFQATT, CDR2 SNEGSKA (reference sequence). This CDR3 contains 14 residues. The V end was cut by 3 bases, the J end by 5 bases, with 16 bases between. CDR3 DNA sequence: TGCAGTGCTAGTCGGGCAGATAGGAGTACTGAAGCTTTCTTT. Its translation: CSASRADRSTEAFF.

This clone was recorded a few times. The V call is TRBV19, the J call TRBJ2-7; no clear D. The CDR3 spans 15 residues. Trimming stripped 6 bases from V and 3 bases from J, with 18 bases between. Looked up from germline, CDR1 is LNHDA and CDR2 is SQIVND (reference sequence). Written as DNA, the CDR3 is TGTGCCAGTAGCGGGCGGACGACCAGTGGCTACGAGCAGTACTTC. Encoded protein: CASSGRTTSGYEQYF.

This CDR3 reads CASSQSPQGNTEAFF. The DNA of the CDR3 is TGTGCCAGCAGCCAGAGTCCCCAGGGGAACACTGAAGCTTTCTTT. This rearrangement joins TRBV3-1 (or the pseudogene TRBV3-2) to TRBJ1-1; D perhaps matches TRBD1 (5 bases). The V end lost 3 bases, the J end lost 1 base, and 12 bases lay between the germline ends. The germline CDR1 and CDR2 sequences are LGHDT and YNNKEL (reference sequence). The length of the CDR3 is 15 residues.

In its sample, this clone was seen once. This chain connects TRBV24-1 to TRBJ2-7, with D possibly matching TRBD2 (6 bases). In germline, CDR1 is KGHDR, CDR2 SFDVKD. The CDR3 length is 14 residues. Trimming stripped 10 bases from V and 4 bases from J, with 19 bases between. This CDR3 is CATKKGRSSYEQYF. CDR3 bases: TGTGCCACAAAAAAGGGGAGGAGTTCGTACGAGCAGTACTTC.

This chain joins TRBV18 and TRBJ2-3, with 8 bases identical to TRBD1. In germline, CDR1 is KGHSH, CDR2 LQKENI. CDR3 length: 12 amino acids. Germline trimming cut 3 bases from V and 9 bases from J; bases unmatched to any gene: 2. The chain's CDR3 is CASSPDRVTQYF. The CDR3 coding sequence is TGTGCCAGCTCACCGGACAGGGTGACGCAGTATTTT. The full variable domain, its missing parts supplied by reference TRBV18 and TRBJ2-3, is NAGVMQNPRHLVRRRGQEARLRCSPMKGHSHVYWYRQLPEEGLKFMVYLQKENIIDESGMPKERFSAEFPKEGPSILRIQQVVRGDSAAYFCASSPDRVTQYFGPGTRLTVL.

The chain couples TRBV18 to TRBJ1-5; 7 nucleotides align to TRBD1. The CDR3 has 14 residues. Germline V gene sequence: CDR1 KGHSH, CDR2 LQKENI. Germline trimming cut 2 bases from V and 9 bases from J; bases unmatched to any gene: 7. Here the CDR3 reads CASSPGTGVVPQHF. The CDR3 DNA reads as TGTGCCAGCTCACCAGGTACAGGGGTTGTGCCCCAGCATTTT.

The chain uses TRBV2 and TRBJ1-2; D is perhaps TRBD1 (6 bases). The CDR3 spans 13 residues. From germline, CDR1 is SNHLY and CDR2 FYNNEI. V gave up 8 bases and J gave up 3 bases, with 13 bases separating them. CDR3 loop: CASVQGYDYGYTF. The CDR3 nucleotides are TGTGCCAGCGTTCAGGGGTATGACTATGGCTACACCTTC.

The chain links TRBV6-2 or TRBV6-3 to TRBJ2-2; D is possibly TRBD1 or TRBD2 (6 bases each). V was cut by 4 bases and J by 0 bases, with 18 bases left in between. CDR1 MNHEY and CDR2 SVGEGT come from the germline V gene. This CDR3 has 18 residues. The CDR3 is CASSLEGVRQANTGELFF. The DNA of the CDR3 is TGTGCCAGCAGTTTGGAGGGGGTAAGACAGGCGAACACCGGGGAGCTGTTTTTT.

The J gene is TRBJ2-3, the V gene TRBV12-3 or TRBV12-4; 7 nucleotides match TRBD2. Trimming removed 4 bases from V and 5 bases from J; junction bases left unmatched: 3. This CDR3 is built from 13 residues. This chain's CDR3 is CASSWTSRDTQYF. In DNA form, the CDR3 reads TGTGCCAGCAGTTGGACTAGTAGAGATACGCAGTATTTT.

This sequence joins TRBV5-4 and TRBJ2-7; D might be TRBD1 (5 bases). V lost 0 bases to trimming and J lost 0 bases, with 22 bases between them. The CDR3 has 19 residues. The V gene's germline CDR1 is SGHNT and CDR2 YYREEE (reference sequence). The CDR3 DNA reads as TGTGCCAGCAGCTTGGCGGCAGGGCCCCCCCTTTTGAGCTCCTACGAGCAGTACTTC. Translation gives CASSLAAGPPLLSSYEQYF.

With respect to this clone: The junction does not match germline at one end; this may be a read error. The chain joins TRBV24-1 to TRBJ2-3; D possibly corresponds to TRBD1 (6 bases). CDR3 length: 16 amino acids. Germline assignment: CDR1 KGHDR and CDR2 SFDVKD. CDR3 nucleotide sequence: TGTGCCGCCAGCTCACTCTGGCAGGGGATTGGAGATACGCAGTATTTT. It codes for CAASSLWQGIGDTQYF.

The CDR3 DNA reads TGTGCCAGCAGCGGGGGGCGATTCGCAGATACGCAGTATTTT. Protein: CASSGGRFADTQYF. This chain connects TRBV5-6 to TRBJ2-3, with D perhaps assigned TRBD1 or TRBD2 (6 bases each). This CDR3 has 14 amino acids. In germline, CDR1 is SGHDT, CDR2 YYEEEE. The ends were cut back, 4 bases at V and 4 bases at J, with 13 bases in the middle.

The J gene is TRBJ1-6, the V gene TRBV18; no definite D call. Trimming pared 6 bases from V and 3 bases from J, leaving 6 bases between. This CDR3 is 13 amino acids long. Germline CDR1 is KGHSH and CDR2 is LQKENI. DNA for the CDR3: TGTGCCAGCTCGCCGGACTATAATTCACCCCTCCACTTT. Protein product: CASSPDYNSPLHF.

In nucleotides, the CDR3 is TGCGCCAGCAGCCAATATGTAGGGACACGGAGTATAGTAAACTATGGCTACACCTTC. Protein sequence: CASSQYVGTRSIVNYGYTF. This chain connects TRBV4-1 to TRBJ1-2; tentatively, D is TRBD1 (6 bases). The ends were cut back, 2 bases at V and 2 bases at J, with 24 bases in the middle. The CDR3 covers 19 residues. Germline CDR1 reads MGHRA; CDR2 reads YSYEKL.

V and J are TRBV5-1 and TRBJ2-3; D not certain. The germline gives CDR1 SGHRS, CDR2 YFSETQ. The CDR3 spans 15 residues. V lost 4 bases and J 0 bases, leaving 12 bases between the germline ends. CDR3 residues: CASSGPGASTDTQYF. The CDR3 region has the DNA TGCGCCAGCAGCGGCCCCGGAGCTAGCACAGATACGCAGTATTTT.

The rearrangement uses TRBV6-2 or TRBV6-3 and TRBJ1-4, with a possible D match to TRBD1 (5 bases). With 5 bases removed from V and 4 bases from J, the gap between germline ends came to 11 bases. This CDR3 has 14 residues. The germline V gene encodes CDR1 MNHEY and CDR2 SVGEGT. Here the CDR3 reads CASSPTGFNEKLFF. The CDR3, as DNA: TGTGCCAGCAGTCCCACAGGATTTAATGAAAAACTGTTTTTT.

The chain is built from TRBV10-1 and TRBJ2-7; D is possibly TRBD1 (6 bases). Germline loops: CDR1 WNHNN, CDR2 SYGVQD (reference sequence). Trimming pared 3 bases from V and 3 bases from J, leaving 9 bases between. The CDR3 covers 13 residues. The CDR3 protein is CASSDPDSYEQYF. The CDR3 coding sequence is TGCGCCAGCAGTGACCCGGACAGCTACGAGCAGTACTTC.

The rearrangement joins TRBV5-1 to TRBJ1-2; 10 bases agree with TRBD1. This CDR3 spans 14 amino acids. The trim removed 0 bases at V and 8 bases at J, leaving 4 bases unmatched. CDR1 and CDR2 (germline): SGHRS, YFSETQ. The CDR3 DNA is TGCGCCAGCAGCTTGGCCGCGACAGGGGGCGGCTACACCTTC. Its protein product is CASSLAATGGGYTF.

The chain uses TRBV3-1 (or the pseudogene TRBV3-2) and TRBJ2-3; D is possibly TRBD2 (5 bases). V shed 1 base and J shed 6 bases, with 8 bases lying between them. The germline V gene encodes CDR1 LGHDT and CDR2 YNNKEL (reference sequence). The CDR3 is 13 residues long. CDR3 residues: CASSQGRLDTQYF. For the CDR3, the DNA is TGTGCCAGCAGCCAAGGGAGGCTCGATACGCAGTATTTT.

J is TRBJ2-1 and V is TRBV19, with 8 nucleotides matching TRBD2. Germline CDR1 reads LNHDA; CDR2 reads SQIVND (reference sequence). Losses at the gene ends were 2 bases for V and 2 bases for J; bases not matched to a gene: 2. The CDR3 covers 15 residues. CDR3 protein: CASSISAGAYNEQFF. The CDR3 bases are TGTGCCAGTAGTATATCAGCGGGGGCCTACAATGAGCAGTTCTTC.

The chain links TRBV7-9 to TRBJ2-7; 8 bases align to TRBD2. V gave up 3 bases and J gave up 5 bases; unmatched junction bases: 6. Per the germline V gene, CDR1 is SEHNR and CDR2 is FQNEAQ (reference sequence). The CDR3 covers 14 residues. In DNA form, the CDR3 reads TGTGCCAGCAGCTTTCGGGGGGGATCCGACGAGCAGTACTTC. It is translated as CASSFRGGSDEQYF.

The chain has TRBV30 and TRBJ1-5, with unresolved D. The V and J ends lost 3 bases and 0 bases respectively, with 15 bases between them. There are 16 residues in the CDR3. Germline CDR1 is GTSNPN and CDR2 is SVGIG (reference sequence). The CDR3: CAWRGWRTISNQPQHF. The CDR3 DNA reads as TGTGCCTGGAGAGGTTGGCGGACGATTAGCAATCAGCCCCAGCATTTT.

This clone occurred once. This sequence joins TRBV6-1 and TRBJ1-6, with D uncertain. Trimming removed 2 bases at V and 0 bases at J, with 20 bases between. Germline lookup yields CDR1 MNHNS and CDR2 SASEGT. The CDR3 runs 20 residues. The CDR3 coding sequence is TGTGCCAGCAGTGAAATAATACCCCTCATCGGCAGCTCCTATAATTCACCCCTCCACTTT. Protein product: CASSEIIPLIGSSYNSPLHF.

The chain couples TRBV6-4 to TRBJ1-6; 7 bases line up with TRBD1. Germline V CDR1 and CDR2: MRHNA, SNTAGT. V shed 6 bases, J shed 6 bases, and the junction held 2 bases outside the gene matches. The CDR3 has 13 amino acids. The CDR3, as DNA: TGTGCCAGCAGCCGGGACAGTAATTCACCCCTCCACTTT. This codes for CASSRDSNSPLHF.

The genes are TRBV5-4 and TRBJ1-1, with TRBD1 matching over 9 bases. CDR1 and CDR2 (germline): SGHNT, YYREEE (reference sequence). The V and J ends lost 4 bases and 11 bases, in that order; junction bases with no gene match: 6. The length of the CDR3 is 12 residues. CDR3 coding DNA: TGTGCCAGCAGCCGGGGGACAGGGAAGGCTTTCTTT. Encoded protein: CASSRGTGKAFF.

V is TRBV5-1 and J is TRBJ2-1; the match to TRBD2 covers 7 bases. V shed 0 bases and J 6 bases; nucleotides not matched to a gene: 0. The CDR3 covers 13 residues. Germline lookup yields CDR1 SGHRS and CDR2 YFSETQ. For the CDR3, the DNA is TGCGCCAGCAGCTTGGGGACTAGCAATGAGCAGTTCTTC. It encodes CASSLGTSNEQFF.